This T cell receptor (beta chain) was sequenced in a study of identical twins. TCRdb itself ran the 5' RACE reads through MiXCR, one entry per CDR3 protein. Of hundreds of thousands of distinct CDR3 sequences in the sample, roughly 8.6% were seen once. This clonotype came up a few times. The CDR3 spans 15 residues. Germline V gives CDR1 MNHNS, CDR2 SASEGT. V lost 0 bases, J lost 0 bases, and 8 bases lay in between. These same data were also listed under a study on yellow fever vaccine responses in identical twins.

V gene TRBV6-1 combines with J gene TRBJ1-1; D remains ambiguous. The source of this sequence is a young woman in good health. Material for sequencing was memory (CD45RO+) T cells sorted from blood. CDR3 sequence: CASSEALGLNTEAFF. CDR3 nucleotides: TGTGCCAGCAGTGAAGCGTTGGGCCTGAACACTGAAGCTTTCTTT.